A selection of T cell receptor beta chains follows, all from one sample in a study of shared clonotypes between healthy human individuals. Measured with immunoSEQ multiplex PCR; TCRdb has only the in-frame clones, and not every one. Here the sample spans about 1 million clones, about 75% being singletons. The sample comprised memory CD4+ T cells sorted from blood. Source of these receptors: a man younger than 35 in good health. Each CDR3 is given with its conserved first and last residue. Fields, in order: J gene, D gene, V gene, clone size, CDR3 protein, CDR3 DNA. D genes are given only for firm matches. Size tells how often a clone was seen (once, few, many) or the class of an expanded clone, and some rows leave it out.

TRBJ2-1 NA TRBV7-3 once CASSLGGGGKPEQFF TGTGCCAGCAGCTTAGGAGGCGGGGGCAAACCGGAGCAGTTCTTC
TRBJ2-3 NA TRBV5-1 NA CASTWLASTDTQYF TGCGCCAGCACTTGGCTAGCGAGCACAGATACGCAGTATTTT
TRBJ2-4 NA TRBV19 NA CASSIHWGKNIQYF TGTGCCAGTAGTATACACTGGGGCAAAAACATTCAGTACTTC
TRBJ2-7 NA TRBV5-8 NA CASSLGPILDEQYF TGTGCCAGCAGCTTGGGCCCGATCCTTGACGAGCAGTACTTC
TRBJ2-1 NA TRBV9 NA CASSVVSNNEQFF TGTGCCAGCAGCGTAGTTTCGAACAATGAGCAGTTCTTC
TRBJ1-2 NA TRBV5-1 many CASSLFTGGYGYTF TGCGCCAGCAGCTTGTTTACAGGAGGATATGGCTACACCTTC
TRBJ2-1 TRBD2 TRBV27 NA CASSRGTSGTNEQFF TGTGCCAGCAGTCGAGGGACTAGCGGGACCAATGAGCAGTTCTTC
TRBJ1-5 TRBD1 TRBV30 few CAWSALDRALPQHF TGTGCCTGGAGTGCTTTGGACAGGGCTCTGCCCCAGCATTTT
TRBJ2-7 NA TRBV6-1 NA CASSRIGTDPYEQYF TGTGCCAGCAGTCGTATCGGGACGGATCCTTACGAGCAGTACTTC
TRBJ2-4 TRBD2 TRBV5-1 NA CASSLDPGGKNIQYF TGCGCCAGCAGCTTGGATCCGGGGGGCAAAAACATTCAGTACTTC
TRBJ1-2 NA TRBV7-9 NA CASSLPANKVGYTF TGTGCCAGCAGCTTACCCGCCAACAAAGTTGGCTACACCTTC
TRBJ2-6 NA TRBV10-3 NA CAITPGYGANVLTF TGTGCCATCACTCCGGGGTATGGGGCCAACGTCCTGACTTTC
TRBJ2-5 TRBD1 TRBV7-2 NA CASSLVQGARETQYF TGTGCCAGCAGCTTAGTCCAGGGGGCGAGGGAGACCCAGTACTTC
TRBJ2-2 TRBD2 TRBV7-2 NA CASSLGLAGVTGELFF TGTGCCAGCAGCTTAGGGCTAGCGGGAGTCACCGGGGAGCTGTTTTTT
TRBJ2-7 NA TRBV19 NA CASTPILGSYEQYF TGTGCCAGTACCCCCATTCTTGGTTCCTACGAGCAGTACTTC
TRBJ2-7 NA TRBV11-2 once CASSLGTASSYEQYF TGTGCCAGCAGCTTAGGGACAGCGAGCTCCTACGAGCAGTACTTC
TRBJ1-6 NA TRBV30 many CAWKAQFNSPLHF TGTGCCTGGAAGGCCCAATTTAATTCACCCCTCCACTTT
TRBJ2-3 TRBD2 TRBV7-8 NA CASSLDLIAGGRDTQYF TGTGCCAGCAGCTTAGATCTGATCGCGGGGGGGCGAGATACGCAGTATTTT
TRBJ2-2 TRBD2 TRBV10-3 NA CAISLAGGLSGPDTGELFF TGTGCCATCAGCTTAGCGGGAGGGCTATCCGGTCCGGACACCGGGGAGCTGTTTTTT
TRBJ1-4 NA TRBV28 NA CASSPQLTNEKLFF TGTGCCAGCAGTCCACAGCTAACTAATGAAAAACTGTTTTTT
TRBJ2-3 TRBD1 TRBV7-3 once CASSLTGASTDTQYF TGTGCCAGCAGCCTAACAGGGGCTAGCACAGATACGCAGTATTTT
TRBJ2-7 NA TRBV6-6 NA CASSYSKHGEQYF TGTGCCAGCAGTTACTCGAAACACGGCGAGCAGTACTTC
TRBJ1-1 NA TRBV6-1 few CASSERGLVTEAFF TGTGCCAGCAGTGAAAGGGGATTGGTCACTGAAGCTTTCTTT
TRBJ1-3 NA TRBV7-2 NA CASRLAGPGNTIYF TGTGCCAGCAGGCTGGCGGGGCCCGGAAACACCATATATTTT
TRBJ1-5 NA TRBV7-2 NA CASNTQGAGQPQHF TGTGCCAGCAACACACAGGGTGCGGGTCAGCCCCAGCATTTT
TRBJ1-1 NA TRBV7-8 few CASSLVATLGSNTEAFF TGTGCCAGCAGCTTAGTCGCCACACTTGGTTCGAACACTGAAGCTTTCTTT
TRBJ2-5 NA TRBV28 once CASSLELGGDETQYF TGTGCCAGCAGCTTGGAGTTGGGAGGTGATGAGACCCAGTACTTC
TRBJ2-3 NA TRBV19 once CASKGSPTQTDTQYF TGTGCCAGTAAAGGTAGCCCGACCCAAACAGATACGCAGTATTTT
TRBJ1-5 NA TRBV19 NA CASTPGVWGQPQHF TGTGCCAGTACACCGGGGGTTTGGGGCCAGCCCCAGCATTTT
TRBJ2-5 TRBD1 TRBV5-6 NA CASSSLPESGQWGETQYF TGTGCCAGCAGTTCTTTGCCAGAGTCGGGACAGTGGGGAGAGACCCAGTACTTC
TRBJ2-2 TRBD1 TRBV7-9 NA CASSLARGGYGELFF TGTGCCAGCAGCTTAGCGCGAGGGGGCTACGGGGAGCTGTTTTTT
TRBJ2-1 NA TRBV29-1 NA CSVAEGRGEQFF TGCAGCGTTGCGGAGGGAAGGGGTGAGCAGTTCTTC
TRBJ1-2 NA TRBV29-1 NA CSVDEGHTNYGYTF TGCAGCGTTGACGAGGGACACACTAACTATGGCTACACCTTC
TRBJ1-4 NA TRBV7-9 NA CASSFGEKLFF TGTGCCAGCAGCTTCGGTGAAAAACTGTTTTTT
TRBJ1-2 TRBD1 TRBV28 NA CASRPTGRNYGYTF TGTGCCAGCAGACCGACAGGGAGGAACTATGGCTACACCTTC
TRBJ2-1 TRBD2 TRBV9 NA CASSVATLAGSNNEQFF TGTGCCAGCAGCGTAGCTACGTTAGCGGGGTCAAACAATGAGCAGTTCTTC
TRBJ2-3 NA TRBV19 few CASSETGGDTDTQYF TGTGCCAGTTCTGAAACAGGGGGGGACACAGATACGCAGTATTTT
TRBJ1-1 NA TRBV11-2 NA CASSHGYTNTEAFF TGTGCCAGCAGCCACGGTTACACCAACACTGAAGCTTTCTTT
TRBJ1-5 NA TRBV6-5 NA CASSLRQNQPQHF TGTGCCAGCAGTCTCAGACAGAATCAGCCCCAGCATTTT
TRBJ1-6 NA TRBV7-9 few CASSARQAVDSPLHF TGTGCCAGCAGCGCCAGACAGGCAGTTGACTCACCCCTCCACTTT
TRBJ1-4 NA TRBV28 NA CASSLGGQEKLFF TGTGCCAGCAGTTTAGGGGGACAAGAAAAACTGTTTTTT
TRBJ1-1 NA TRBV12-5 NA CASGLARVRGAEAFF TGTGCTAGTGGTTTGGCACGGGTCAGGGGCGCTGAAGCTTTCTTT
TRBJ2-1 TRBD1 TRBV7-2 NA CASSRQGADNEQFF TGTGCCAGCAGCCGACAGGGGGCAGACAATGAGCAGTTCTTC
TRBJ2-1 TRBD2 TRBV27 NA CASSLSGQGGRYEQFF TGTGCCAGCAGTTTATCGGGGCAGGGCGGGAGGTATGAGCAGTTCTTC
TRBJ2-7 NA TRBV7-6 NA CASSPDLGGKTYEQYF TGTGCCAGCAGCCCCGACCTGGGCGGGAAGACTTACGAGCAGTACTTC